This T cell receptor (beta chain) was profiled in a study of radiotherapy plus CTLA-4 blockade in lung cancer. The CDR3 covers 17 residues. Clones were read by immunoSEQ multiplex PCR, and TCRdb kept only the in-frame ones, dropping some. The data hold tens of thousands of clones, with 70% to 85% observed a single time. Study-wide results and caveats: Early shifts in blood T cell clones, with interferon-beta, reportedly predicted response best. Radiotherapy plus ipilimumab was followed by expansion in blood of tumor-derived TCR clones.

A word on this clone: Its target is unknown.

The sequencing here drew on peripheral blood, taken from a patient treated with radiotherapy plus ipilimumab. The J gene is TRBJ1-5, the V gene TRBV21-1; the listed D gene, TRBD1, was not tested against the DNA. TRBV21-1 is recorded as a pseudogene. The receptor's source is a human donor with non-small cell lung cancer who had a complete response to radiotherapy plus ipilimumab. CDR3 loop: CASSKRPDRDSNQPQHF. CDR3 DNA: TGTGCCAGCAGCAAAAGGCCGGACAGGGATAGCAATCAGCCCCAGCATTTT.